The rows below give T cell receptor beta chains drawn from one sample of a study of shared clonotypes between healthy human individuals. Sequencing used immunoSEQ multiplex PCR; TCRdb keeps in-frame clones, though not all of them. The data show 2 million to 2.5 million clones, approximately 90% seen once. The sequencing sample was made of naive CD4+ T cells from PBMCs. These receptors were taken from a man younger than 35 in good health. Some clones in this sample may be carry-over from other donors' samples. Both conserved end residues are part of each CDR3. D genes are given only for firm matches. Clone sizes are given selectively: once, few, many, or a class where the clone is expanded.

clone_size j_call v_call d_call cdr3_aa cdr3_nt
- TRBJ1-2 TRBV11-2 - CASSLAGGDYGYTF TGTGCCAGCAGCTTAGCCGGGGGGGATTATGGCTACACCTTC
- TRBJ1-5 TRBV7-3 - CASSLCMGWQLNQPQHF TGTGCCAGCAGCTTATGTATGGGGTGGCAGCTCAATCAGCCCCAGCATTTT
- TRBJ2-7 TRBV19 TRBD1 CASTPGQGAFYEQYF TGTGCCAGTACCCCCGGACAGGGGGCGTTCTACGAGCAGTACTTC
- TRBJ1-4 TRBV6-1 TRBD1 CASSDSGTGLEKLFF TGTGCCAGCAGTGATTCCGGGACAGGGCTTGAAAAACTGTTTTTT
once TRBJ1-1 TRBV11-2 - CASSLSRFTGRGTEAFF TGTGCCAGCAGCTTAAGTCGGTTCACAGGGAGGGGGACTGAAGCTTTCTTT
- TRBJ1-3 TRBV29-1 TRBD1 CSVGTDSGNTIYF TGCAGCGTGGGGACAGACTCTGGAAACACCATATATTTT
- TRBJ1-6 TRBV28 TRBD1 CASSQYGTVNSPLHF TGTGCCAGCAGCCAGTACGGGACAGTTAATTCACCCCTCCACTTT
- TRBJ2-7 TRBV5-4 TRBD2 CASSPSGTAYEQYF TGTGCCAGCAGCCCTAGCGGGACCGCCTACGAGCAGTACTTC
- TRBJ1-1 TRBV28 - CASSRGGLNTEAFF TGTGCCAGCAGCCGCGGGGGGTTGAACACTGAAGCTTTCTTT
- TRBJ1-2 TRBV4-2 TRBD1 CASSLWGQGNFGYTF TGTGCCAGCAGCCTTTGGGGACAGGGGAATTTTGGCTACACCTTC
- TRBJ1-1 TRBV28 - CASSPSSGEAFF TGTGCCAGCAGTCCGAGTTCCGGTGAAGCTTTCTTT
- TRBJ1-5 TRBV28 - CASSPPGISNQPQHF TGTGCCAGCAGCCCCCCGGGGATCAGCAATCAGCCCCAGCATTTT
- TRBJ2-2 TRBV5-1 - CASSTLQGFPGELFF TGCGCCAGCAGCACCCTGCAGGGATTCCCCGGGGAGCTGTTTTTT
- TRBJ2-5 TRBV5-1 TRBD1 CASRQGTEETQYF TGCGCCAGCAGACAAGGGACAGAAGAGACCCAGTACTTC
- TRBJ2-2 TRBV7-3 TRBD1 CASSALTGGSSTGELFF TGTGCCAGCAGCGCGCTTACAGGGGGCTCGAGCACCGGGGAGCTGTTTTTT
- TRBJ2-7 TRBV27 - CASYSNRQGGSYEQYF TGTGCCAGCTACTCTAATCGACAGGGAGGATCCTACGAGCAGTACTTC
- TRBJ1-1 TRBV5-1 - CASSNPNTEAFF TGCGCCAGCAGTAACCCGAACACTGAAGCTTTCTTT
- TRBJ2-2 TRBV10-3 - CAISGETAFTGELFF TGTGCCATCAGTGGGGAGACAGCGTTCACCGGGGAGCTGTTTTTT
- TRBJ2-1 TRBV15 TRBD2 CATSKWASGRAGNEQFF TGTGCCACCAGCAAGTGGGCTAGCGGGAGGGCGGGGAATGAGCAGTTCTTC
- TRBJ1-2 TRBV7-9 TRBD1 CASSLEGAPRGYTF TGTGCCAGCAGCTTAGAGGGGGCGCCTCGGGGCTACACCTTC
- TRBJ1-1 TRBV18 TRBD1 CASSQMTGMTEAFF TGTGCCAGCTCACAAATGACAGGGATGACTGAAGCTTTCTTT
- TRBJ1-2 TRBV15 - CATSGQLGRIRHYGYTF TGTGCCACCAGCGGACAACTCGGGCGCATAAGGCACTATGGCTACACCTTC
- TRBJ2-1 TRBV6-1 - CAMRITGTYNEQFF TGTGCCATGCGAATCACAGGGACGTACAATGAGCAGTTCTTC
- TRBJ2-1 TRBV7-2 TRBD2 CASSSLAGVGEQFF TGTGCCAGCAGCTCCCTAGCGGGAGTCGGTGAGCAGTTCTTC
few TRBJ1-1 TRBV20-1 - CSALRETEAFF TGCAGTGCCCTCAGGGAAACTGAAGCTTTCTTT
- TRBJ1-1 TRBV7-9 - CASSLDRMNTEAFF TGTGCCAGCAGCCTGGACAGAATGAACACTGAAGCTTTCTTT
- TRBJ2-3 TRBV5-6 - CASSPGQPLSTDTQYF TGTGCCAGCAGCCCTGGACAGCCCCTTAGCACAGATACGCAGTATTTT